The source of this TCR beta chain is a study of beta chain features in type 1 diabetes. As for the study in general: There was similarity between patients and healthy donors in age, gender and cell yields.

This clone was seen more than once but under ten times. What was sequenced were expressed TCRB transcripts, since all of the isolated RNA had been reverse transcribed. Using immunoSEQ multiplex PCR, the repertoire was profiled, and TCRdb retains in-frame clones only, with some absent. The table lists just over 600,000 clones, 15% to 17% of them singletons. Germline CDR1 is KGHSH and CDR2 is LQKENI. There are 14 residues in the CDR3. V shed 0 bases and J shed 5 bases, with 10 bases lying between them. The clonotype comes from a man aged 18 to 30 in good health. This chain joins TRBV18 and TRBJ2-5, with D unclear. The specimen sequenced was naive CD4+ T cells from blood. Here the CDR3 reads CASSPPGTFETQYF. The CDR3 nucleotides read TGTGCCAGCTCACCACCGGGAACGTTCGAGACCCAGTACTTC.